The clone carrying this TCR beta chain came up a few times. Antigen unknown. The sample comes from a study of T cell repertoires in cytomegalovirus infection. Study at large: Evidence of both CMV infection and a matching HLA type came from public TCR beta signatures.

TCRdb reprocessed the reads with MiXCR, giving one entry per CDR3 protein. The profile shows around 310,000 distinct CDR3 sequences, 15% to 20% of them singletons. The study, taken as a whole, reports: Carriers of CMV plus the relevant HLA were identified by cumulative public TCR beta family frequency. The ex vivo response was dominated by HLA-C-restricted CMV-specific TCR beta clonotypes.

The sequenced material came from PBMCs. This sequence was found in a human donor in good health (CMV status not recorded). Some clones in this sample may be carry-over from other donors' samples.

CDR3 residues: CASRTSGGNEQFF. The CDR3 nucleotides read TGTGCCAGCAGGACTAGCGGGGGCAATGAGCAGTTCTTC. The V gene is TRBV6-1, the J gene TRBJ2-1; 12 bases map to TRBD2. This CDR3 contains 13 residues. Germline V CDR1 and CDR2: MNHNS, SASEGT. V gave up 6 bases and J gave up 6 bases; unmatched junction bases: 0.